What follows is one TCR beta chain and its context. The antigen this receptor binds is unknown. No base qualities exist here, and no much larger clone lies one base off it. The donors were healthy, HIV-negative adults who had no recently reported acute infections or vaccinations. Every donor was a Caucasian adult living in Nashville, Tennessee, USA. CD4+ T cells were enriched by magnetic negative selection, after which naive cells were positively selected on CD45RA and the negative fraction was taken as the memory subset. Blood was collected by leukapheresis, and PBMCs were isolated by Ficoll-Histopaque density gradient centrifugation and then cryopreserved in liquid nitrogen vapor phase. Purity and quantity of every magnetically sorted T cell population were checked by analytical flow cytometry. Genomic DNA was isolated from every sorted fraction and measured by UV absorbance on a Nanodrop 2000c.

This sample stems from a study of shared clonotypes between healthy human individuals (TCRdb year 2020). About the study as a whole: The cohort included three men and two women between 18 and 49 years of age. Per donor, three plates each were used for CD4 naive and CD4 memory, two for CD8 naive, and one for CD8 memory. To estimate repertoire size and how much clonotype sharing occurs between individuals, the study deeply sequenced the blood TCR repertoires of five or six healthy adults. Libraries were prepared and TCR repertoires were sequenced by different laboratories using diverse techniques, in order to increase sequencing depth and limit assay-specific biases. Per donor, leukapheresis produced somewhere between about 0.94 and 9.5 billion PBMCs. Paper-wide results and their limitations: Compared with non-shared clonotypes, clonotypes shared by all four sorted-subset donors had higher generation probabilities. Because the study included only a small number of donors, the genetic and exposure-history diversity represented was limited. Pairwise subsampling led to the expectation that sequencing depth would affect the degree of clonotype sharing among donors. Sampling was limited to blood, and TCR repertoires in tissue likely differ from TCR repertoires in blood. Larger estimated clonotype richness was generally found for naive subsets than for memory subsets. Across a few donors, roughly 5.4% of naive CD4, 3% to 3.5% of naive CD8, 2.3% of memory CD4, and over 0.35% of memory CD8 clonotypes were shared. Incomplete sequencing was indicated by rarefaction of sorted-subset datasets, despite the large sequencing depth.

TCR CDR3 regions were amplified from genomic DNA by multiplex PCR using the deep immunoSEQ assay. Genomic DNA extracted from each cell subset was distributed evenly over all wells of several immunoSEQ 96-well plates, and each plate served as one replicate. For sorted subsets, 200 ng of genomic DNA, equivalent to some 33,000 T cell genomes, went into each replicate PCR. Purified libraries were measured with a Qubit 3.0 fluorometer, size-checked on a Bioanalyzer 2100, and measured again with the KAPA Library Quantification kit. Every immunoSEQ 96-well plate was sequenced on a dedicated single-read 150-cycle Illumina NextSeq 550 flow cell. Under the source paper's analysis protocol: Because the immunoSEQ output included only junctional sequences and no quality scores, the filtering could not be the same as the filtering used for full-length reads. Sequences were annotated with PyIR, a Python wrapper for IgBLAST v1.9, and V/J genes and CDR3 were assigned using IMGT germline references. Any read was removed if the V/J assignment was weak (E-value above 1e-6), the CDR3 was missing, or the read contained stop codons, out-of-frame junctions, or ambiguous translated residues. V3J clonotypes were defined by identical inferred V gene, J gene, and CDR3 amino acid sequence. The percentage overlap between two repertoires was calculated by dividing the number of shared unique clonotypes by the size of the smaller repertoire. RTK rarefaction, the Chao1 estimator, and Recon v2.1 estimates of unobserved clonotypes were used to assess repertoire richness. Generation probabilities for all TCRbeta clonotypes obtained by the gDNA method from a few donors were computed using OLGA. Not all clones reach the TCRdb copy of this immuneACCESS table, which keeps in-frame sequences only. Checked studies attribute under half of the gap to unresolved V genes and leave the rest unexplained. That table furnishes V, J and clone size, whereas the DNA furnished D and trimming. The sample table lists around 1,000,000 clones, about 80% of them with a count of one. The ten largest clones capture 0.89% of the sample.

This receptor was obtained from a man between 18 and 29 years old in good health. Some clones in this sample may be carry-over from other donors' samples. Material for sequencing was memory CD4+ T cells from PBMCs. What the cell subset or site label conveys for this sample: CD45RA-negative fraction.

At the DNA level, the sequence is TGTGCCACTCGGGGGGACAATCAGCCCCAGCATTTT. It specifies CATRGDNQPQHF. The receptor chain draws on TRBV15 and TRBJ1-5, and TRBD1 may be the D gene, going by 5 matching bases. Its CDR3 holds 12 amino acids, cysteine through phenylalanine. The entry retains the CDR3 DNA only, 36 bases that are in frame from base 1. The trim is 9 bases for V and 3 bases for J, with a gap of 9 bases between the germline ends. Reading the germline V gene (reference sequence) gives CDR1 LNHNV and CDR2 YYDKDF.